The TCR beta chain under discussion was sequenced for a study of early T cells in non-severe SARS-CoV-2 infection. Study overall: Chains were unpaired, as sequencing was done on bulk RNA from unsorted whole blood. General study findings and limits: Sequences matched to VDJdb favored anti-spike CD8 responses, while private and CD4 specificities were missed.

V was pared by 0 bases and J by 0 bases, with 12 bases between. Germline CDR1 is KGHSH and CDR2 is LQKENI. This CDR3 comprises 17 residues. Separate cDNA molecules each had unique molecular identifiers attached to them. A single record per CDR3 protein comes from TCRdb applying MiXCR to the 5' RACE reads. The table has tens of thousands of distinct CDR3 sequences, roughly 5.5% seen once. About this clonotype: Antigen unknown.

The sequence was collected from an adult who was a healthcare worker with PCR-confirmed SARS-CoV-2 infection or an uninfected control (not recorded which). The sequenced sample was whole blood. V usage is TRBV18 and J usage is TRBJ1-3; no reliable D call. CDR3 in DNA: TGTGCCAGCTCACCACCGAATACGTGGACCTCTGGAAACACCATATATTTT. As protein: CASSPPNTWTSGNTIYF.